Below are 10 T cell receptor beta chains sequenced from a single sample in a study of cytomegalovirus exposure and HLA in healthy donors. The study ran its PCR with 60 Vbeta and 13 Jbeta primers. Produced via immunoSEQ multiplex PCR; TCRdb's table is partial and in-frame only. The sample lists 200,000 or so clones; more than 75% were seen once. Material: PBMCs. The receptors come from a woman aged 40-49 years in good health and CMV-seronegative.

This clone appeared a single time. The chain has TRBV28 and TRBJ1-5, with D unclear. V was clipped by 6 bases and J by 4 bases, with 7 bases between them. The CDR3 covers 12 residues. Per germline, CDR1 MDHEN and CDR2 SYDVKM. This CDR3 reads CASRNYNQPQHF. The CDR3 coding sequence is TGTGCCAGCAGAAATTATAATCAGCCCCAGCATTTT.

This clone came up a few times. This chain joins TRBV6-6 and TRBJ1-1; TRBD1 is a possible D gene (6 bases). Germline V gene lookup returns CDR1 MNHNY and CDR2 SVGAGI (reference sequence). The CDR3 sequence is 15 residues long. Trimming cost V 0 bases and J 0 bases, with 8 bases left between them. Here the CDR3 DNA reads TGTGCCAGCAGTTACTCAACAGGGTTGAACACTGAAGCTTTCTTT. This codes for CASSYSTGLNTEAFF.

The chain joins TRBV11-1 to TRBJ2-1, with TRBD2 matching over 12 bases. This CDR3 has 13 amino acids. Germline V gives CDR1 SGHAT, CDR2 FQDESV (reference sequence). V lost 8 bases and J lost 10; bases outside the gene matches: 6. The CDR3 spells CASGTSGWEEQFF. CDR3 in DNA: TGTGCCAGCGGGACTAGCGGGTGGGAAGAGCAGTTCTTC.

The chain combines TRBV7-8 with TRBJ2-2, with D perhaps TRBD2 (6 bases). Deletions cut 7 bases from V and 7 bases from J, with 13 bases between. There are 13 residues in the CDR3. Germline V CDR1 and CDR2: SGHVS, FQNEAQ. The CDR3 spells CASNLGEVGELFF. CDR3 sequence (DNA): TGTGCCAGCAATCTCGGGGAGGTCGGGGAGCTGTTTTTT.

The rearrangement links TRBV30 to TRBJ1-3, with D maybe TRBD1 (5 bases). Between the trimmed V and J ends, which lost 6 bases and 0 bases, there was a span of 12 bases. Looked up from germline, CDR1 is GTSNPN and CDR2 is SVGIG (reference sequence). The CDR3 covers 14 residues. CDR3 nucleotide sequence: TGTGCCTGCCACCAGGACATCTCTGGAAACACCATATATTTT. Its translation: CACHQDISGNTIYF. The variable domain in full, completed from reference TRBV30 and TRBJ1-3, reads SQTIHQWPATLVQPVGSPLSLECTVEGTSNPNLYWYRQAAGRGLQLLFYSVGIGQISSEVPQNLSASRPQDRQFILSSKKLLLSDSGFYLCACHQDISGNTIYFGEGSWLTVV.

CDR3 nucleotides: TGTGCCAGCAGAGGGACAGGGCGGAACACTGAAGCTTTCTTT. It yields the protein CASRGTGRNTEAFF. This chain joins TRBV2 and TRBJ1-1; TRBD1 matches at 9 bases. CDR3 size: 14 residues. Germline lookup yields CDR1 SNHLY and CDR2 FYNNEI. The V segment lost 6 bases and the J segment 1 base; nucleotides outside the gene matches: 3.

This chain joins TRBV7-9 and TRBJ2-7; 7 bases are shared with TRBD2. The CDR3 consists of 13 residues. Germline V gene sequence: CDR1 SEHNR, CDR2 FQNEAQ (reference sequence). Trimming at V came to 6 bases and at J to 5 bases, leaving 7 bases not matched to a gene. The CDR3: CASRREGNHEQYF. CDR3 in DNA: TGTGCCAGCAGGAGGGAGGGTAACCACGAGCAGTACTTC.

This clone was recorded once. The junction does not match germline at one end; this may be a read error. V usage is TRBV7-9 and J usage is TRBJ2-2, with 11 bases aligning to TRBD1. Germline V gene lookup returns CDR1 SEHNR and CDR2 FQNEAQ (reference sequence). CDR3 length equals 15 residues. Here the CDR3 DNA reads TGTGCCAGCAGCCCAAGGACAGGGGGCACCGGGGTGCTGTTTTTT. Protein sequence: CASSPRTGGTGVLFF.

The chain employs TRBV10-1 and TRBJ1-1, with D uncertain. In germline, CDR1 is WNHNN, CDR2 SYGVQD (reference sequence). The CDR3 has 13 amino acids. V lost 4 bases and J 1 base, leaving 7 bases between the germline ends. This CDR3 is CASSAQENTEAFF. The CDR3 DNA is TGCGCCAGCAGTGCCCAGGAGAACACTGAAGCTTTCTTT.

The rearrangement links TRBV7-8 to TRBJ2-2, with a weak D call TRBD2 (5 bases). CDR3 length: 13 amino acids. V lost 0 bases and J 10 bases, leaving 9 bases between the germline ends. CDR1 is SGHVS, CDR2 FQNEAQ, per germline. CDR3 region: CASSLARVSELFF. For the CDR3, the DNA is TGTGCCAGCAGCTTAGCGCGGGTCTCGGAGCTGTTTTTT.